This TCR beta chain was identified in a study of T cell clusters in autoimmune cytopenias. Study details: The median distinct TRB clonotype count was fewer than 3,000 per sample, from a median roughly 47,000 reads.

TRB rearrangements were amplified by touch-down multiplex PCR with mixed TRB-A/B primers. TCRdb reprocessed the multiplex PCR reads and stores each CDR3 protein as one record, lacking DNA. This sample's table reports some 6,900 distinct CDR3 sequences. This clonotype is deemed large (0.1 to 1%) by its frequency. TRB amplification used approximately 250 ng of peripheral blood genomic DNA. The CDR3 has 15 residues. Germline-derived CDR1 and CDR2 are SQVTM and ANQGSEA. The same sample was also studied in work on T cell repertoires in aging, cancer and after chemotherapy. In that study: Clear clonal overlap appeared across healthy donor samples taken over several months to years. Rebound thymic output was suggested by rising median generation probability during chemotherapy in each cancer cohort.

The rearrangement links TRBV29-1 to TRBJ2-3; TCRdb calls TRBD1, which cannot be checked without DNA. The sequenced material came from peripheral blood. The TCR originated in a human donor in good health. CDR3 loop: CSVARTGRDTDTQYF.